Following are 22 T cell receptor beta chains from one sample sequenced in a study of CD8 T cells in Susac syndrome. Random hexamers were used to reverse transcribe an amount of roughly 0.45 to 1 ug RNA. TCRdb fed the immunoSEQ multiplex PCR reads into MiXCR, producing one record per CDR3 protein. The profile shows roughly 140,000 distinct CDR3 sequences, approximately 94% of them singletons. The sample comprised CD8+ T cells from PBMCs. Receptors originate from a human donor with multiple sclerosis.

V usage is TRBV27 and J usage is TRBJ1-1; D gene uncertain. The CDR3 runs to 14 residues. With 4 bases removed from V and 5 bases from J, the gap between germline ends came to 14 bases. Per the germline V gene, CDR1 is MNHEY and CDR2 is SMNVEV (reference sequence). This chain's CDR3 is CASSSIGVGTEAFF. The CDR3 nucleotides read TGTGCCAGCAGTTCCATCGGGGTTGGAACTGAAGCTTTCTTT.

J is TRBJ2-7 and V is TRBV27; TRBD1 matches at 12 bases. The CDR3 sequence is 14 residues long. CDR1 is MNHEY and CDR2 is SMNVEV in the germline V gene (reference sequence). Losses at the gene ends were 4 bases for V and 5 bases for J; bases not matched to a gene: 3. The CDR3 sequence is CASSSRDRGHEQYF. CDR3 nucleotides: TGTGCCAGCAGTTCCCGGGACAGGGGGCACGAGCAGTACTTC.

This chain joins TRBV15 and TRBJ1-1; D remains unclear. The CDR3 runs 11 residues. Trimming removed 5 bases from V and 5 bases from J, with 6 bases in between. Germline V gene sequence: CDR1 LNHNV, CDR2 YYDKDF (reference sequence). The CDR3 nucleotides are TGTGCCACCAGCTCCCTGACTGAAGCTTTCTTT. It is translated as CATSSLTEAFF. The full variable domain, with the rest looked up from reference TRBV15 and TRBJ1-1, is DAMVIQNPRYQVTQFGKPVTLSCSQTLNHNVMYWYQQKSSQAPKLLFHYYDKDFNNEADTPDNFQSRRPNTSFCFLDIRSPGLGDTAMYLCATSSLTEAFFGQGTRLTVV.

V is TRBV7-9 and J is TRBJ2-1; 9 bases map to TRBD1. With 4 bases clipped from V and 8 bases from J, the junction kept 6 bases outside the gene matches. Germline CDR1 and CDR2: SEHNR and FQNEAQ (reference sequence). This CDR3 is 14 amino acids long. The CDR3 sequence is CASSSGQGGYEQFF. For the CDR3, the DNA is TGTGCCAGCAGCTCGGGACAGGGTGGTTATGAGCAGTTCTTC.

The chain recombines TRBV11-2 with TRBJ2-3; D may be TRBD2 (6 bases). The ends were cut back, 1 base at V and 4 bases at J, with 18 bases in the middle. The CDR3 contains 17 residues. Per germline, CDR1 SGHAT and CDR2 FQNNGV. This CDR3 reads CASSLGGGSTGPDTQYF. CDR3 nucleotides: TGTGCCAGCAGCTTAGGAGGAGGGAGTACGGGCCCAGATACGCAGTATTTT.

V gene TRBV7-9 combines with J gene TRBJ1-1, with 8 nucleotides matching TRBD1. The CDR3 covers 15 residues. Looked up from germline, CDR1 is SEHNR and CDR2 is FQNEAQ (reference sequence). V gave up 1 base and J gave up 0 bases; unmatched junction bases: 1. The CDR3 nucleotides read TGTGCCAGCAGCTTAGGGGACAGGCTGAACACTGAAGCTTTCTTT. This codes for CASSLGDRLNTEAFF.

This sequence joins TRBV12-3 or TRBV12-4 and TRBJ2-3; 7 positions agree with TRBD2. Trimming removed 5 bases from V and 2 bases from J; junction bases left unmatched: 10. The CDR3 contains 16 residues. CDR3 nucleotides: TGTGCCAGCAGTGATGCAGGGAGGGCATACACAGATACGCAGTATTTT. This codes for CASSDAGRAYTDTQYF.

The genes are TRBV27 and TRBJ2-5, with 11 bases aligning to TRBD2. The germline V gene has CDR1 MNHEY and CDR2 SMNVEV (reference sequence). V lost 4 bases, J lost 5 bases, and 6 bases stayed unmatched. CDR3 size: 15 residues. In DNA, the CDR3 is TGTGCCAGCAGTTCCCGACTAGCGGGGATGGAGACCCAGTACTTC. This gives the protein CASSSRLAGMETQYF.

The chain recombines TRBV30 with TRBJ2-5, with 9 bases matching TRBD2. Losses at the gene ends were 2 bases for V and 0 bases for J; bases not matched to a gene: 10. There are 17 residues in the CDR3. Germline loops: CDR1 GTSNPN, CDR2 SVGIG (reference sequence). Here the CDR3 DNA reads TGTGCCTGGAGTCGCGGGGCTAGCGGGGTCTACCAAGAGACCCAGTACTTC. Its translation: CAWSRGASGVYQETQYF.

The chain uses TRBV20-1 and TRBJ2-1, with D perhaps matching TRBD2 (6 bases). The CDR3 totals 12 residues. The V gene's germline CDR1 is DFQATT and CDR2 SNEGSKA (reference sequence). V shed 5 bases and J shed 3 bases, with 8 bases lying between them. CDR3 sequence (DNA): TGCAGTGCTCCGGGACTCTACAATGAGCAGTTCTTC. It is translated as CSAPGLYNEQFF.

The chain joins TRBV2 to TRBJ2-7; TRBD1 aligns across 10 bases. This CDR3 is built from 13 residues. V lost 9 bases, J lost 6 bases, and 8 bases stayed unmatched. Looked up from germline, CDR1 is SNHLY and CDR2 is FYNNEI. DNA of the CDR3: TGTGCCAGTGCAGGACAGGGGGTCACCGAGCAGTACTTC. It yields the protein CASAGQGVTEQYF. The full variable domain, completed using reference TRBV2 and TRBJ2-7, is EPEVTQTPSHQVTQMGQEVILRCVPISNHLYFYWYRQILGQKVEFLVSFYNNEISEKSEIFDDQFSVERPDGSNFTLKIRSTKLEDSAMYFCASAGQGVTEQYFGPGTRLTVT.

The chain has TRBV4-1 and TRBJ2-1, with D possibly matching TRBD2 (5 bases). With 0 bases removed from V and 8 bases from J, the gap between germline ends came to 14 bases. This CDR3 has 15 amino acids. CDR1 MGHRA and CDR2 YSYEKL come from the germline V gene. The CDR3 sequence is CASSQEGPAADEQFF. The CDR3 DNA reads TGCGCCAGCAGCCAAGAAGGACCAGCAGCGGATGAGCAGTTCTTC.

CDR3 DNA sequence: TGTGCCAGCAGCCAAGGATATGAGGGGCAAGAGACCCAGTACTTC. Amino acid sequence: CASSQGYEGQETQYF. The chain uses TRBV3-1 and TRBJ2-5; either TRBD1 or TRBD2 may fit D (5 bases each). Germline V gene data show CDR1 as LGHDT and CDR2 as YNNKEL (reference sequence). The germline V and J ends were trimmed by 1 base and 2 bases, with 11 bases remaining between them. This CDR3 is 15 amino acids long.

J is TRBJ2-7 and V is TRBV9, with D possibly being TRBD2 (6 bases). V was pared by 7 bases and J by 11 bases, with 16 bases between. CDR1 and CDR2 from the germline V gene are SGDLS and YYNGEE. The CDR3 consists of 11 residues. The CDR3: CASSEGEEKYF. DNA for the CDR3: TGTGCCAGCTCAGAAGGGGAGGAAAAGTACTTC. Using reference TRBV9 and TRBJ2-7 for the parts outside the CDR3, the full variable domain is DSGVTQTPKHLITATGQRVTLRCSPRSGDLSVYWYQQSLDQGLQFLIQYYNGEERAKGNILERFSAQQFPDLHSELNLSSLELGDSALYFCASSEGEEKYFGPGTRLTVT.

V gene TRBV19 combines with J gene TRBJ2-1; D remains ambiguous. With 3 bases removed from V and 4 bases from J, the gap between germline ends came to 13 bases. The CDR3 covers 15 residues. Germline lookup yields CDR1 LNHDA and CDR2 SQIVND (reference sequence). CDR3 in amino acids: CASSIGSPTYNEQFF. The CDR3 coding sequence is TGTGCCAGTAGTATTGGCAGCCCCACTTACAATGAGCAGTTCTTC.

The V and J genes are TRBV3-1 and TRBJ2-6; TRBD1 is a possible D gene (5 bases). This CDR3 spans 18 amino acids. CDR1 LGHDT and CDR2 YNNKEL come from the germline V gene (reference sequence). The V gene lost 4 bases and the J gene lost 0 bases, with 16 bases spanning the gap. The CDR3 here is CASSPRQSYTSGANVLTF. The CDR3 nucleotides read TGTGCCAGCAGCCCACGACAGAGTTACACCTCTGGGGCCAACGTCCTGACTTTC.

The chain carries TRBV25-1 and TRBJ2-1; D is undetermined. V was pared by 4 bases and J by 6 bases, with 10 bases between. In germline, CDR1 is MGHDK, CDR2 SYGVNS. The length of the CDR3 is 13 residues. Here the CDR3 reads CASSVGRSNEQFF. Here the CDR3 DNA reads TGTGCCAGCAGTGTAGGAAGGAGCAATGAGCAGTTCTTC.

V usage is TRBV20-1 and J usage is TRBJ1-6; D unclear. CDR3 length: 16 amino acids. The germline CDR1 and CDR2 sequences are DFQATT and SNEGSKA (reference sequence). V was shortened by 0 bases and J by 0 bases, with 9 bases between the two germline ends. The CDR3 loop is CSARDRQSSYNSPLHF. CDR3 DNA sequence: TGCAGTGCTAGAGATCGCCAGAGCTCCTATAATTCACCCCTCCACTTT.

This sequence joins TRBV6-1 and TRBJ2-7; 7 nucleotides align to TRBD2. J lost 2 bases, V lost 2 bases, and 9 bases had no gene match. CDR1 MNHNS and CDR2 SASEGT come from the germline V gene. This CDR3 spans 16 amino acids. In DNA, the CDR3 is TGTGCCAGCAGTGAATGGGAGGGTAGCGGCACCTACGAGCAGTACTTC. Its translation: CASSEWEGSGTYEQYF.

The gene calls are TRBV7-9 and TRBJ2-1, with TRBD1 identical over 10 bases. V shed 7 bases, J shed 5 bases, and the junction held 8 bases outside the gene matches. The CDR3 is 15 amino acids. Germline lookup yields CDR1 SEHNR and CDR2 FQNEAQ (reference sequence). Here the CDR3 reads CASTPGTGVHNEQFF. The CDR3 nucleotides read TGTGCCAGCACCCCCGGGACAGGGGTCCACAATGAGCAGTTCTTC.

About this clonotype itself: An end of the junction differs from the germline gene, which may be a read error. The genes are TRBV10-3 and TRBJ2-3, with TRBD2 matching 10 bases. Germline assignment: CDR1 ENHRY and CDR2 SYGVKD. This CDR3 comprises 14 residues. DNA for the CDR3: TGTGCCATCGGTGATTTAGCGGGGGGCGATACGCAGTATTTT. Protein product: CAIGDLAGGDTQYF.

The chain has TRBV7-2 and TRBJ1-1, with 9 bases lining up with TRBD1. This CDR3 is 16 amino acids long. Trimming cost V 1 base and J 3 bases; bases outside gene matches: 6. Germline values: CDR1 SGHTA, CDR2 FQGNSA. The CDR3 reads CASSLVPDRGYTEAFF. In nucleotides, the CDR3 is TGTGCCAGCAGCTTAGTTCCCGACAGGGGGTACACTGAAGCTTTCTTT.